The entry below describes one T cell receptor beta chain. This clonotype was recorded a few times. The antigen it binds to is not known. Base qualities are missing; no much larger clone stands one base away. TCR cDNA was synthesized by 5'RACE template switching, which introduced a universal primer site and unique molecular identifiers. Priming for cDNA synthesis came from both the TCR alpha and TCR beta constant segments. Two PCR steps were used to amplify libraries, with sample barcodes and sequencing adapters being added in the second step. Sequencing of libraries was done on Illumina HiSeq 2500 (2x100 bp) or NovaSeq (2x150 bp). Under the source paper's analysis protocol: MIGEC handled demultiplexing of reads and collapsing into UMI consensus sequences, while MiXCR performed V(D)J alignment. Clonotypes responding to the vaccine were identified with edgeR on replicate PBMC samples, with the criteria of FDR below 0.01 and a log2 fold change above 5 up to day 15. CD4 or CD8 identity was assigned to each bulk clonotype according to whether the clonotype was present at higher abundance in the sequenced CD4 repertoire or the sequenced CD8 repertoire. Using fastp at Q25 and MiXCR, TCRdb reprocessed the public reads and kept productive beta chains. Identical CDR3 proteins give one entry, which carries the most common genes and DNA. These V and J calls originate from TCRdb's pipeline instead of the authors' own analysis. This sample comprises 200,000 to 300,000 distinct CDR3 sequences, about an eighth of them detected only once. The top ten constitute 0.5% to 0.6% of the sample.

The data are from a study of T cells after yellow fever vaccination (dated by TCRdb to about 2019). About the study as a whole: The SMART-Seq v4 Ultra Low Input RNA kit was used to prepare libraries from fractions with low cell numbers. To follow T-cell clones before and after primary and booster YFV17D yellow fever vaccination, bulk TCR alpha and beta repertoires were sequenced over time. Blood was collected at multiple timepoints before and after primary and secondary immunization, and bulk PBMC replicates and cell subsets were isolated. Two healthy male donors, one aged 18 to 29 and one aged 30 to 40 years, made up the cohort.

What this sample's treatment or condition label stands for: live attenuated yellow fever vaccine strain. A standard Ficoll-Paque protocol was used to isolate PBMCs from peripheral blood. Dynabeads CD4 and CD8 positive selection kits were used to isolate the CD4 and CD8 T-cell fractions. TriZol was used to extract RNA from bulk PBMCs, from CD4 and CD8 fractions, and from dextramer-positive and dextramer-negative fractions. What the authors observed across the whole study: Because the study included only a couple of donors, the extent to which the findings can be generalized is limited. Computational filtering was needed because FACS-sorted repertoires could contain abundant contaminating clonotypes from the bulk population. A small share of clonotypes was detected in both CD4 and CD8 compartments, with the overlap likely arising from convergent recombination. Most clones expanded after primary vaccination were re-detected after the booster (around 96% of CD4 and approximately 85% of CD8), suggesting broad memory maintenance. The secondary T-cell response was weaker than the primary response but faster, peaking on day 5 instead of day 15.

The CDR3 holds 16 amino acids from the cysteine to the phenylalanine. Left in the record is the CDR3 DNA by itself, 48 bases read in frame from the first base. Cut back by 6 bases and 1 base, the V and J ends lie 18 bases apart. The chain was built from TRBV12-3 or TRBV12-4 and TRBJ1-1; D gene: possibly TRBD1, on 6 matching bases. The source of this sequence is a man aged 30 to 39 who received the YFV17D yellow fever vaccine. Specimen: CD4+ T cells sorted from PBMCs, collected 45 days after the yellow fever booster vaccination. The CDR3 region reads CASRPTKQGRNTEAFF. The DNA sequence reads TGTGCCAGCAGACCTACAAAACAGGGTAGGAACACTGAAGCTTTCTTT.